Following are 24 T cell receptor beta chains from one sample sequenced in a study of shared clonotypes between healthy human individuals. Terminally differentiated effector memory CD45RA+ cells were excluded by CCR7 positive selection of CD45RO-negative cells. TCRdb keeps only in-frame clones here, not all; method: immunoSEQ multiplex PCR. The table records a few million clones, roughly 95% of them present only once. Sequencing used naive CD8+ T cells from PBMCs. The source of these receptors is a man aged 18 to 30 in good health. Some clones in this sample may be carry-over from other donors' samples.

The CDR3 region has the DNA TGTGCCAGCAGTGTTGGAGGTACGCAGTATTTT. Translated: CASSVGGTQYF. This chain uses TRBV25-1 with TRBJ2-3; D may be TRBD2 (5 bases). Germline V gives CDR1 MGHDK, CDR2 SYGVNS. Trimming pared 4 bases from V and 8 bases from J, leaving 7 bases between. The CDR3 runs to 11 residues.

This sequence joins TRBV11-2 and TRBJ2-1; the D is unclear. This CDR3 is built from 13 residues. The germline gives CDR1 SGHAT, CDR2 FQNNGV. V was cut by 6 bases and J by 4 bases, with 10 bases left in between. The CDR3 protein is CASRSAPYNEQFF. CDR3 bases: TGTGCCAGCAGATCAGCGCCGTACAATGAGCAGTTCTTC.

Note on this clone: Other DNA sequences in this sample translate to the same CDR3. The chain joins TRBV5-1 to TRBJ2-7, with 9 nucleotides matching TRBD2. After removal of 0 bases from V and 0 bases from J, the junction contained 1 base not matched to a gene. Germline values: CDR1 SGHRS, CDR2 YFSETQ. The CDR3 has 15 amino acids. The CDR3 coding sequence is TGCGCCAGCAGCTTGGGAGCGGGAGGCTCCTACGAGCAGTACTTC. Protein sequence: CASSLGAGGSYEQYF.

The chain has TRBV30 and TRBJ2-7, with D possibly matching TRBD1 (6 bases). The germline gives CDR1 GTSNPN, CDR2 SVGIG (reference sequence). Trimming pared 3 bases from V and 3 bases from J, leaving 12 bases between. This CDR3 has 13 residues. The CDR3 bases are TGTGCCTGGAGGGGGCAGGGGAACTACGAGCAGTACTTC. Encoded protein: CAWRGQGNYEQYF.

Turning to this clone: A read error may be the cause here, since a much bigger clone is one base away. Distinct nucleotide sequences in the sample also encode this CDR3. The chain employs TRBV27 and TRBJ2-2; D ambiguous. CDR3 length equals 11 residues. V was cut by 6 bases and J by 4 bases, with 3 bases left in between. Germline V gene data show CDR1 as MNHEY and CDR2 as SMNVEV (reference sequence). In DNA, the CDR3 is TGTGCCAGCAGATCCACCGGGGAGCTGTTTTTT. It is translated as CASRSTGELFF.

V and J are TRBV5-4 and TRBJ1-4; weak D call: TRBD1 (5 bases). Trimming removed 1 base from V and 4 bases from J, with 14 bases in between. Per germline, CDR1 SGHNT and CDR2 YYREEE (reference sequence). The CDR3 sequence is 16 residues long. The CDR3 coding sequence is TGTGCCAGCAGCTTGCATCCGGGGGGTCGTAATGAAAAACTGTTTTTT. It yields the protein CASSLHPGGRNEKLFF.

This chain uses TRBV10-1 with TRBJ2-1; either TRBD1 or TRBD2 may fit D (5 bases each). The ends were cut back, 8 bases at V and 9 bases at J, with 20 bases in the middle. Germline V lookup: CDR1 WNHNN, CDR2 SYGVQD (reference sequence). The CDR3 spans 14 residues. The CDR3 coding sequence is TGCGCCAGCGAGAGCCCCGGGACGCGAGGTGAGCAGTTCTTC. It codes for CASESPGTRGEQFF.

The chain combines TRBV4-1 with TRBJ1-5, with D uncertain. The CDR3 totals 15 residues. The V gene lost 0 bases and the J gene lost 5 bases, with 11 bases spanning the gap. Germline V lookup: CDR1 MGHRA, CDR2 YSYEKL. CDR3 sequence (DNA): TGCGCCAGCAGCCAAGATCGAGGGATCTATCAGCCCCAGCATTTT. Residues: CASSQDRGIYQPQHF.

In DNA, the CDR3 is TGCGCCAGCCGACAACCGGGACTAGCGGGAGGGAATACCTACAATGAGCAGTTCTTC. It codes for CASRQPGLAGGNTYNEQFF. This chain links TRBV5-1 with TRBJ2-1; 16 bases align to TRBD2. Germline V gives CDR1 SGHRS, CDR2 YFSETQ. V lost 7 bases to trimming and J lost 2 bases; unmatched junction nucleotides: 12. This CDR3 comprises 19 residues.

The V gene is TRBV9, the J gene TRBJ2-1; a possible D gene is TRBD2 (6 bases). The CDR3 loop spans 13 amino acids. Germline V gives CDR1 SGDLS, CDR2 YYNGEE. Here the CDR3 reads CAPRGLFYNEQFF. The CDR3 nucleotides read TGTGCGCCTCGGGGACTCTTCTACAATGAGCAGTTCTTC. The full variable domain, rest sourced from reference TRBV9 and TRBJ2-1, is DSGVTQTPKHLITATGQRVTLRCSPRSGDLSVYWYQQSLDQGLQFLIQYYNGEERAKGNILERFSAQQFPDLHSELNLSSLELGDSALYFCAPRGLFYNEQFFGPGTRLTVL.

V gene TRBV5-1 combines with J gene TRBJ2-7; D is perhaps TRBD1 (8 bases). The V end was cut by 3 bases, the J end by 3 bases, with 16 bases between. This CDR3 is 15 amino acids long. The germline V gene has CDR1 SGHRS and CDR2 YFSETQ. This CDR3 reads CASSSGQGGGYEQYF. The CDR3 coding sequence is TGCGCCAGCAGCTCCGGACAGGGAGGGGGCTACGAGCAGTACTTC.

The chain recombines TRBV7-9 with TRBJ1-4; 7 bases agree with TRBD1. Germline values: CDR1 SEHNR, CDR2 FQNEAQ (reference sequence). The CDR3 contains 15 residues. Trimming at V came to 3 bases and at J to 3 bases, leaving 4 bases not matched to a gene. The CDR3 protein is CASSLRDSPNEKLFF. Here the CDR3 DNA reads TGTGCCAGCAGCTTGCGGGACAGTCCTAATGAAAAACTGTTTTTT.

The table lists this clone with a count of one. The rearrangement joins TRBV6-1 to TRBJ2-7, with 10 bases matching TRBD1. With 6 bases clipped from V and 5 bases from J, the junction kept 7 bases outside the gene matches. The CDR3 loop spans 14 amino acids. CDR1 and CDR2 from the germline V gene are MNHNS and SASEGT. CDR3 nucleotides: TGTGCCAGCAGGACCCGACAGGGGGCTAACGAGCAGTACTTC. Encoded protein: CASRTRQGANEQYF.

This clone was seen once. Other DNA sequences in this sample translate to the same CDR3. V is TRBV5-1 and J is TRBJ1-1; a possible D gene is TRBD1 (6 bases). CDR1 is SGHRS, CDR2 YFSETQ, per germline. The V and J ends lost 2 bases and 5 bases respectively, with 13 bases between them. This CDR3 region has 14 residues. The CDR3 DNA reads as TGCGCCAGCAGCTTAGAAGGGGGTTATACTGAAGCTTTCTTT. Its protein product is CASSLEGGYTEAFF.

The chain carries TRBV19 and TRBJ2-7; TRBD2 matches 8 bases. The CDR3 length is 15 residues. The ends lost 3 bases at V and 2 bases at J; junction bases unmatched: 6. CDR1 is LNHDA, CDR2 SQIVND, per germline (reference sequence). In DNA form, the CDR3 reads TGTGCCAGTAGTATGTACACTAGCGGAACCTACGAGCAGTACTTC. Amino acid sequence: CASSMYTSGTYEQYF.

The chain employs TRBV5-6 and TRBJ2-7; no firm D call. The CDR3 totals 15 residues. The germline V gene encodes CDR1 SGHDT and CDR2 YYEEEE. The V end was cut by 6 bases, the J end by 6 bases, with 22 bases between. CDR3 loop: CASKPPGSRFSEQYF. In DNA form, the CDR3 reads TGTGCCAGCAAACCCCCGGGCAGCCGATTTTCCGAGCAGTACTTC.

The chain is built from TRBV27 and TRBJ2-1; no reliable D call. The CDR3 contains 16 residues. Germline-derived CDR1 and CDR2 are MNHEY and SMNVEV (reference sequence). The V and J ends lost 6 bases and 7 bases respectively, with 22 bases between them. As DNA, the CDR3 is TGTGCCAGCAGCCTTAGCCTCGGGTCTAAGAGGAATGAGCAGTTCTTC. Translated: CASSLSLGSKRNEQFF.

Concerning this clone itself: This specimen includes other DNA sequences encoding the same CDR3. This chain joins TRBV29-1 and TRBJ2-7, with 8 bases identical to TRBD2. Germline V lookup: CDR1 SQVTM, CDR2 ANQGSEA. The ends lost 4 bases at V and 4 bases at J; junction bases unmatched: 6. CDR3 length: 13 amino acids. The CDR3 DNA is TGCAGCGTTGTGGCGGGAGGAGCTTACGAGCAGTACTTC. It encodes CSVVAGGAYEQYF.

This sequence joins TRBV7-6 and TRBJ2-7, with 16 positions matching TRBD2. This CDR3 region has 16 residues. From germline, CDR1 is SGHVS and CDR2 FNYEAQ. The trim removed 5 bases at V and 3 bases at J, leaving 4 bases unmatched. The CDR3, as DNA: TGTGCCAGCAGCCCCGGGACTAGCGGGAGGGACTACGAGCAGTACTTC. Encoded protein: CASSPGTSGRDYEQYF.

The V call is TRBV15, the J call TRBJ1-5; 9 bases align to TRBD1. The V segment lost 0 bases and the J segment 6 bases; nucleotides outside the gene matches: 9. Per germline, CDR1 LNHNV and CDR2 YYDKDF (reference sequence). CDR3 size: 17 residues. The CDR3, as DNA: TGTGCCACCAGCAGAGATGGGGGGGACAGGGTTATTCAGCCCCAGCATTTT. The encoded protein is CATSRDGGDRVIQPQHF.

V gene TRBV5-6 combines with J gene TRBJ2-1, with TRBD1 as a possible D gene (5 bases). The CDR3 has 14 residues. Trimming pared 2 bases from V and 4 bases from J, leaving 10 bases between. Germline V gives CDR1 SGHDT, CDR2 YYEEEE. CDR3 amino acids: CASSFGAEYNEQFF. CDR3 nucleotides: TGTGCCAGCAGCTTTGGGGCTGAATACAATGAGCAGTTCTTC.

The chain joins TRBV7-8 to TRBJ2-7; 8 bases align to TRBD2. This CDR3 has 16 residues. Germline CDR1 reads SGHVS; CDR2 reads FQNEAQ. With 5 bases clipped from V and 2 bases from J, the junction kept 11 bases outside the gene matches. DNA for the CDR3: TGTGCCAGCAGCCTAGAGGTGACTAGCGCAACCTACGAGCAGTACTTC. As protein: CASSLEVTSATYEQYF.

This chain links TRBV29-1 with TRBJ2-7; a possible D gene is TRBD1 (5 bases). This CDR3 comprises 12 residues. From germline, CDR1 is SQVTM and CDR2 ANQGSEA. Trimming removed 4 bases at V and 0 bases at J, with 7 bases between. The CDR3 reads CSVAGNSYEQYF. CDR3 bases: TGCAGCGTTGCAGGGAACTCCTACGAGCAGTACTTC.

The chain's CDR3 is CATSLGQGGYEQYF. The CDR3 DNA sequence: TGTGCCACCAGCTTAGGACAGGGGGGATATGAGCAGTACTTC. The chain has TRBV15 and TRBJ2-7; 10 bases align to TRBD1. The CDR3 sequence is 14 residues long. Germline trimming cut 5 bases from V and 7 bases from J; bases unmatched to any gene: 8. From germline, CDR1 is LNHNV and CDR2 YYDKDF (reference sequence).